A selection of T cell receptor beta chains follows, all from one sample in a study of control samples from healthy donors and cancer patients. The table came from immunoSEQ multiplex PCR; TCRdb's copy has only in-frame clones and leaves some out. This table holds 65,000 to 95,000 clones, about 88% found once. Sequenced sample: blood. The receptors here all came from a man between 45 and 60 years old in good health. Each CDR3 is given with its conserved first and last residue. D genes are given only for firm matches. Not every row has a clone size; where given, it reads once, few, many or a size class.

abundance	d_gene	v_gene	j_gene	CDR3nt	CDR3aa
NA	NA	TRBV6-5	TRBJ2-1	TGTGCCAGCAGGGTCGGGACAAGCTATGAGCAGTTCTTC	CASRVGTSYEQFF
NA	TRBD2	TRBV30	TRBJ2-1	TGTGCCTGGAGTGTAATGGGCCTAGCGGGGGGGCGTGAGCAGTTCTTC	CAWSVMGLAGGREQFF
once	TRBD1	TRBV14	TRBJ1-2	TGTGCCAGCAGCCAAGATCTAGGGGACAGGGAGCCCTCTAACTATGGCTACACCTTC	CASSQDLGDREPSNYGYTF
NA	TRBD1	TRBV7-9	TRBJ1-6	TGTGCCAGCAGCTTCACAGGGGGCGGGAGCTCCTATAATTCACCCCTCCACTTT	CASSFTGGGSSYNSPLHF
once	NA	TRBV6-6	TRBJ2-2	TGTGCCAGCAGTCCCAGGGAAACCGGGGAGCTGTTTTTT	CASSPRETGELFF
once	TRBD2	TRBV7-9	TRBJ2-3	TGTGCCAGCAGCCCCGGACTAGCGGGGGGGCCAATAGATACGCAGTATTTT	CASSPGLAGGPIDTQYF
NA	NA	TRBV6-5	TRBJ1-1	TGTGCCAGCAGGGCAGGAGTTATGGACACTGAAGCTTTCTTT	CASRAGVMDTEAFF
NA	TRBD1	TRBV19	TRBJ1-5	TGTGCCAGTAGTATACCACCAGGGACAGGGACCCAGTCCATTAAAAATCAGCCCCAGCATTTT	CASSIPPGTGTQSIKNQPQHF
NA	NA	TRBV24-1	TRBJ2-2	TGTGCCACCAGTGATTTTTACCAGGGAGAAGGCACCGGGGAGCTGTTTTTT	CATSDFYQGEGTGELFF
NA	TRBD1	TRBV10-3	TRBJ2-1	TGTGCCATCAGCTTACCAACAGGGGGCAATGAGCAGTTCTTC	CAISLPTGGNEQFF
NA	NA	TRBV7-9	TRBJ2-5	TGTGCCAGCAGCCAGCCTGGCGGGGTCGGATGGGAGACCCAGTACTTC	CASSQPGGVGWETQYF
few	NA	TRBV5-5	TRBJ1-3	TGTGCCAGCAGCTTGGACGTGAGCTCTGGAAACACCATATATTTT	CASSLDVSSGNTIYF
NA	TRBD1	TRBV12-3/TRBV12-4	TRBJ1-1	TGTGCCAGCAGTCAGACAGGGTGGGAAGCTTTCTTT	CASSQTGWEAFF
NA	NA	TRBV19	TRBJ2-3	TGTGCCAGTAGTATACAGGGCTTTCGTAGCACAGATACGCAGTATTTT	CASSIQGFRSTDTQYF
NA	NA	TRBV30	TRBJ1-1	TGTGCCTGGAGGGGTCGAAAGAACACTGAAGCTTTCTTT	CAWRGRKNTEAFF
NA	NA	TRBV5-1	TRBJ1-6	TGCGCCAGCAGCTTGGAGGGATCCGGTAATTCACCCCTCCACTTT	CASSLEGSGNSPLHF
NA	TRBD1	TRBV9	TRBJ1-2	TGTGCCAGCAGCGTAGCGACAGGGGCGGATGGCTACACCTTC	CASSVATGADGYTF
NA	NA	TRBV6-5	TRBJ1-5	TGTGCCAGCAGTTACTCGACTGGGAACAATCAGCCCCAGCATTTT	CASSYSTGNNQPQHF
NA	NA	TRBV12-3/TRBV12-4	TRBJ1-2	TGTGCCAGCAGTACAGGAAACTATGGCTACACCTTC	CASSTGNYGYTF
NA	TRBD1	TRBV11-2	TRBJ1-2	TGTGCCAGCAGCCCGAAGGGGGCAGGGTTTAACTATGGCTACACCTTC	CASSPKGAGFNYGYTF
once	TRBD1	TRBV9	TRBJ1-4	TGTGCCAGCAGCGAGGGACAGGGCGCCCTAACTAATGAAAAACTGTTTTTT	CASSEGQGALTNEKLFF